These T cell receptor beta chains were read from a single sample in a study of shared clonotypes between healthy human individuals. TCRdb's copy holds only in-frame clones and misses some; the assay was immunoSEQ multiplex PCR. The table has about 1.1 million clones, about 80% seen once. Specimen: memory CD4+ T cells from PBMCs. The receptors here all came from a man aged 18 to 35 in good health. Some clones in this sample may be carry-over from other donors' samples. Each CDR3 is given without its conserved first and last residue. Size tells how often a clone was seen (once, few, many) or the class of an expanded clone, and some rows leave it out.

v_call: TRBV5-1
clone_size: NA
j_call: TRBJ1-2
cdr3_aa: ASSLSPGQGVYGYT

v_call: TRBV10-3
clone_size: NA
j_call: TRBJ2-5
cdr3_aa: AISEPQGLGKQETQY

v_call: TRBV5-1
clone_size: NA
j_call: TRBJ2-1
cdr3_aa: ASGIQGAEYNEQF

v_call: TRBV2
clone_size: NA
j_call: TRBJ1-2
cdr3_aa: ASRPGLYGYT

v_call: TRBV5-1
clone_size: few
j_call: TRBJ2-1
cdr3_aa: ASNTGGQDNEQF

v_call: TRBV18
clone_size: NA
j_call: TRBJ2-4
cdr3_aa: ASSPPMGRAKNIQY

v_call: TRBV9
clone_size: NA
j_call: TRBJ1-4
cdr3_aa: ASSSTGTGNEKLF

v_call: TRBV28
clone_size: NA
j_call: TRBJ2-7
cdr3_aa: ASRRGGQGGYEQY

v_call: TRBV28
clone_size: NA
j_call: TRBJ2-1
cdr3_aa: ASRLGLADSYNEQF

v_call: TRBV11-1
clone_size: NA
j_call: TRBJ1-1
cdr3_aa: ASSSVDTEAF

v_call: TRBV5-1
clone_size: NA
j_call: TRBJ2-1
cdr3_aa: ASSLISGSSYNEQF

v_call: TRBV28
clone_size: NA
j_call: TRBJ1-2
cdr3_aa: GSGSLNYGYT

v_call: TRBV4-1
clone_size: NA
j_call: TRBJ1-1
cdr3_aa: ASSHFTGGMNTEAF

v_call: TRBV5-1
clone_size: NA
j_call: TRBJ2-3
cdr3_aa: ASSLTGTSRTDTQY

v_call: TRBV27
clone_size: NA
j_call: TRBJ2-2
cdr3_aa: ASSRVFGTSTQRTTGELF

v_call: TRBV5-1
clone_size: NA
j_call: TRBJ1-2
cdr3_aa: ASSLATEPYGYT

v_call: TRBV29-1
clone_size: NA
j_call: TRBJ2-5
cdr3_aa: SVEITEETQY

v_call: TRBV6-5
clone_size: NA
j_call: TRBJ1-6
cdr3_aa: ASSYSGDIRGSPLH

v_call: TRBV28
clone_size: NA
j_call: TRBJ1-5
cdr3_aa: ASSLAQYSNQPQH

v_call: TRBV7-9
clone_size: once
j_call: TRBJ2-2
cdr3_aa: ASSLAGTSGELF

v_call: TRBV5-1
clone_size: NA
j_call: TRBJ1-2
cdr3_aa: ASRGVDYGYT

v_call: TRBV6-1
clone_size: NA
j_call: TRBJ2-2
cdr3_aa: ASSGAPLTGELF